The 13 T cell receptor beta chains in this list originate from one sample, sequenced in a study of shared clonotypes between healthy human individuals. TCRdb's table, derived via immunoSEQ multiplex PCR, lists solely in-frame clones and lacks some. The sample consists of some 660,000 clones, 73% of them appearing once. Sequenced input: memory CD4+ T cells sorted from blood. Documented subset: CD45RA-negative fraction. The source of these receptors is a woman in her twenties or thirties in good health.

The rearrangement links TRBV28 to TRBJ2-1; the match to TRBD2 covers 7 bases. Germline V gene lookup returns CDR1 MDHEN and CDR2 SYDVKM. The CDR3 loop spans 15 amino acids. After removal of 4 bases from V and 1 base from J, the junction contained 4 bases not matched to a gene. The CDR3 spells CASSSLAASYNEQFF. As DNA, the CDR3 is TGTGCCAGCAGTTCCCTAGCGGCTTCCTACAATGAGCAGTTCTTC. Together with reference TRBV28 and TRBJ2-1, the CDR3 gives the full variable domain: DVKVTQSSRYLVKRTGEKVFLECVQDMDHENMFWYRQDPGLGLRLIYFSYDVKMKEKGDIPEGYSVSREKKERFSLILESASTNQTSMYLCASSSLAASYNEQFFGPGTRLTVL.

This chain joins TRBV27 and TRBJ2-7, with D possibly being TRBD2 (6 bases). The germline CDR1 and CDR2 sequences are MNHEY and SMNVEV (reference sequence). CDR3 size: 14 residues. V lost 6 bases to trimming and J lost 5 bases, with 17 bases between them. CDR3: CASSPLRGGNEQYF. The DNA for the CDR3 is TGTGCCAGCAGCCCCTTAAGGGGAGGTAACGAGCAGTACTTC.

This clone was recorded a few times. J is TRBJ1-1 and V is TRBV6-1, with TRBD1 as a possible D gene (6 bases). The CDR3 is 16 residues long. Germline assignment: CDR1 MNHNS and CDR2 SASEGT. V was shortened by 1 base and J by 3 bases, with 15 bases between the two germline ends. The CDR3 sequence: CASSEGGGFRYTEAFF. CDR3 nucleotides: TGTGCCAGCAGTGAAGGGGGGGGCTTTAGGTACACTGAAGCTTTCTTT.

The chain employs TRBV6-1 and TRBJ1-5, with 8 positions matching TRBD1. Germline V gene data show CDR1 as MNHNS and CDR2 as SASEGT. With V trimmed by 3 bases and J by 4 bases, 14 bases remained unmatched. The CDR3 covers 18 residues. This CDR3 is CASSELQGATKVNQPQHF. In nucleotides, the CDR3 is TGTGCCAGCAGTGAGTTGCAGGGGGCCACCAAGGTGAATCAGCCCCAGCATTTT.

This clone has only a few counts. J is TRBJ2-3 and V is TRBV7-7; possible D gene TRBD2, 6 bases. This CDR3 has 13 residues. Trimming stripped 5 bases from V and 2 bases from J, with 8 bases between. Per the germline V gene, CDR1 is SSHAT and CDR2 is FNYEAQ (reference sequence). The CDR3 nucleotides are TGTGCCAGCAGCAGGGACTCCACAGATACGCAGTATTTT. As protein: CASSRDSTDTQYF.

The chain is built from TRBV7-2 and TRBJ2-3; TRBD1 is a possible D gene (6 bases). Germline V gene data show CDR1 as SGHTA and CDR2 as FQGNSA. The CDR3 loop spans 17 amino acids. V lost 5 bases to trimming and J lost 0 bases, with 18 bases between them. The CDR3 loop reads CASSPPPGHPSTDTQYF. DNA for the CDR3: TGTGCCAGCAGCCCACCCCCGGGACACCCAAGCACAGATACGCAGTATTTT.

The V call is TRBV28, the J call TRBJ2-1, with 8 bases aligning to TRBD1. V was clipped by 2 bases and J by 6 bases; unmatched bases: 3. This CDR3 region has 14 residues. Per germline, CDR1 MDHEN and CDR2 SYDVKM. CDR3 in amino acids: CASSLATGVNEQFF. In nucleotides, the CDR3 is TGTGCCAGCAGTTTAGCGACAGGGGTCAATGAGCAGTTCTTC.

V usage is TRBV10-2 and J usage is TRBJ2-3; 9 nucleotides agree with TRBD2. The ends lost 10 bases at V and 3 bases at J; junction bases unmatched: 8. The CDR3 loop spans 14 amino acids. Germline V gene sequence: CDR1 WSHSY, CDR2 SAAADI. In nucleotides, the CDR3 is TGCGCCATCAAAGCGGGGGGCAGAACAGATACGCAGTATTTT. It is translated as CAIKAGGRTDTQYF.

In the case of this clone: Other DNA sequences in this specimen translate into the identical CDR3. Here the CDR3 reads CSAPNTEAFF. For the CDR3, the DNA is TGCAGTGCCCCGAACACTGAAGCTTTCTTT. The chain is built from TRBV20-1 and TRBJ1-1; D ambiguous. The germline V gene encodes CDR1 DFQATT and CDR2 SNEGSKA (reference sequence). The length of the CDR3 is 10 residues. The V end was cut by 6 bases, the J end by 1 base, with 3 bases between.

The chain recombines TRBV6-1 with TRBJ2-1, with D maybe TRBD2 (5 bases). This CDR3 region has 13 residues. V lost 6 bases and J lost 3, with 9 bases in between. CDR1 is MNHNS and CDR2 is SASEGT in the germline V gene. The DNA for the CDR3 is TGTGCCAGCAGCTCGGAGGTCTACAATGAGCAGTTCTTC. Its translation is CASSSEVYNEQFF.

CDR3 DNA sequence: TGTGCCACCCAAGGGTGGGATGGGGCAGCCAAAAACATTCAGTACTTC. Protein product: CATQGWDGAAKNIQYF. The chain carries TRBV28 and TRBJ2-4; maybe TRBD1 (5 bases). V dropped 10 bases and J dropped 0 bases, with 19 bases sitting between them. CDR1 is MDHEN and CDR2 is SYDVKM in the germline V gene. The CDR3 runs 16 residues. The full variable domain, its missing parts supplied by reference TRBV28 and TRBJ2-4, is DVKVTQSSRYLVKRTGEKVFLECVQDMDHENMFWYRQDPGLGLRLIYFSYDVKMKEKGDIPEGYSVSREKKERFSLILESASTNQTSMYLCATQGWDGAAKNIQYFGAGTRLSVL.

The chain is built from TRBV5-6 and TRBJ1-5, with D unresolved. Germline V gene lookup returns CDR1 SGHDT and CDR2 YYEEEE. This CDR3 is built from 14 residues. Trimming removed 4 bases from V and 0 bases from J, with 8 bases in between. The CDR3 nucleotides are TGTGCCAGCAGCGTGACATATAGCAATCAGCCCCAGCATTTT. The encoded protein is CASSVTYSNQPQHF.

The chain is built from TRBV11-2 and TRBJ2-1; 7 bases fit TRBD1. The CDR3 consists of 14 residues. Trimming cost V 1 base and J 7 bases; bases outside gene matches: 4. Per germline, CDR1 SGHAT and CDR2 FQNNGV. The CDR3 sequence: CASSLAGQRNEQFF. The CDR3 region has the DNA TGTGCCAGCAGCTTAGCGGGACAGAGGAATGAGCAGTTCTTC.